The source of this T cell receptor beta chain is a study of OX40 agonist ivuxolimab in advanced cancers. Study information: Hepatocellular carcinoma, melanoma, renal cell or head and neck cancer was diagnosed in the dose-escalation patients. Study-wide results and caveats: Dosing at 0.1 to 3.0 mg/kg was accompanied by clonal expansion of CD4+ and CD8+ blood T cells by week 6. Among the lowest levels of clonal expansion were found in partial responders at 0.1-3.0 mg/kg.

About this clone itself: The antigen is undetermined.

The timepoints at which blood was sampled were baseline, cycle 4 day 1, and cycle 7 day 1. TCRdb's copy holds only in-frame clones and misses some; the assay was immunoSEQ multiplex PCR. The data contain tens of thousands of clones, 83% of them singletons. Germline lookup yields CDR1 MNHNS and CDR2 SASEGT. This CDR3 has 14 residues. Trimming shortened V by 1 base and J by 4 bases, and 8 bases separated the two germline ends. J is TRBJ1-5 and V is TRBV6-1; D is uncertain. The input for sequencing was CD4+ or CD8+ T cells sorted from blood, taken in a trial of the OX40 agonist ivuxolimab. This receptor was obtained from an adult with an advanced solid tumor such as melanoma, head and neck, liver or kidney cancer. The CDR3 loop is CASSEGGRNQPQHF. Here the CDR3 DNA reads TGTGCCAGCAGTGAAGGAGGTCGGAATCAGCCCCAGCATTTT.